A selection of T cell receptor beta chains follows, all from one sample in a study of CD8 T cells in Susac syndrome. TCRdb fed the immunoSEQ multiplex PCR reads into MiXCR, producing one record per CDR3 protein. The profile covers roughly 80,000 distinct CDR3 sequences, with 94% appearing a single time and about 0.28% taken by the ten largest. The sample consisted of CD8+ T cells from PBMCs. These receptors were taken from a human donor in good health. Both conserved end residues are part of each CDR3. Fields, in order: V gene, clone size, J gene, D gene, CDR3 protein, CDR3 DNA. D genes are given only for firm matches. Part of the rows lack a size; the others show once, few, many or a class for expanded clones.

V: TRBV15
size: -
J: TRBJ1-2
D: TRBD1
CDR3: CATGRRGGTYGYTF
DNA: TGTGCCACCGGACGGAGAGGGGGCACCTATGGCTACACCTTC

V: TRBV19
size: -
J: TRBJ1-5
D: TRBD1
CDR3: CASSIGQGHQPQHF
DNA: TGTGCCAGTAGTATCGGACAGGGACATCAGCCCCAGCATTTT

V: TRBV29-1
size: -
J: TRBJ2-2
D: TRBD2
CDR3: CSVAAGDTGELFF
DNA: TGCAGCGTTGCAGCGGGAGACACCGGGGAGCTGTTTTTT

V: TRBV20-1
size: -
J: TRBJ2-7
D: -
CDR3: CSARDGWGPSYEQYF
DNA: TGCAGTGCTAGAGATGGGTGGGGGCCCTCCTACGAGCAGTACTTC

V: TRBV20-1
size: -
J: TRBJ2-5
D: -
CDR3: CSARDLWGGSGGRETQYF
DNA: TGCAGTGCTAGAGATCTTTGGGGTGGTAGCGGAGGTCGGGAGACCCAGTACTTC

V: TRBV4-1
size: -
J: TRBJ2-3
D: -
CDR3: CASSQAAGDTDTQYF
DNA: TGCGCCAGCAGCCAAGCGGCAGGGGACACAGATACGCAGTATTTT

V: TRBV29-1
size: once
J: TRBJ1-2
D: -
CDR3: CSARDMRNYGYTF
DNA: TGCAGCGCCCGGGACATGCGGAACTATGGCTACACCTTC

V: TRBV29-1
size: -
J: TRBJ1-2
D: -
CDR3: CSVEAGKGQDGYTF
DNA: TGCAGCGTTGAAGCGGGCAAAGGGCAGGATGGCTACACCTTC

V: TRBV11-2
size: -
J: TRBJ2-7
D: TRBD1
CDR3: CASSLDQGTGMYEQYF
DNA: TGTGCCAGCAGCTTAGATCAAGGGACAGGGATGTACGAGCAGTACTTC

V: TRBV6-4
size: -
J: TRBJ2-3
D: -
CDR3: CASSDSGTVRDTQYF
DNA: TGTGCCAGCAGTGACTCCGGGACGGTCCGAGATACGCAGTATTTT

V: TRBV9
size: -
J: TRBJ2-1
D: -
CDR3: CASRGSSSYNEQFF
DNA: TGTGCCAGCAGAGGCTCGAGCTCCTACAATGAGCAGTTCTTC

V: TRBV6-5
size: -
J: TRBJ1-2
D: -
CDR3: CASTPTGGGYTF
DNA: TGTGCCAGCACCCCTACAGGTGGCGGCTACACCTTC

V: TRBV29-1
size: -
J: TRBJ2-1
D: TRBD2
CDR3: CSVVSGRAGEQFF
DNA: TGCAGCGTTGTTAGCGGGAGGGCCGGTGAGCAGTTCTTC

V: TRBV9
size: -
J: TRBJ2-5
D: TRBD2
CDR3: CASSVVPSGQETQYF
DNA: TGTGCCAGCAGCGTAGTGCCTAGCGGACAAGAGACCCAGTACTTC

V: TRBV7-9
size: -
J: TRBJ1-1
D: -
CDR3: CASSLGRTEAFF
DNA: TGTGCCAGCAGCTTAGGTAGAACTGAAGCTTTCTTT

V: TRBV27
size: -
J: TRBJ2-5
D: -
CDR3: CASSSWRITETGFQETQYF
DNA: TGTGCCAGCTCGAGCTGGCGGATAACTGAGACCGGATTCCAAGAGACCCAGTACTTC

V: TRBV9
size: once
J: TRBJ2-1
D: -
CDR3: CASSVVGWSSYNEQFF
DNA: TGTGCCAGCAGCGTAGTAGGATGGAGCTCCTACAATGAGCAGTTCTTC

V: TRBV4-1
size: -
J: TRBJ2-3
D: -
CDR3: CASSPRGPRDTQYF
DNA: TGCGCCAGCAGCCCGAGAGGGCCGAGAGATACGCAGTATTTT

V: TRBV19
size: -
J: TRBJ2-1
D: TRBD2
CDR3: CASSMGLADYNEQFF
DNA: TGTGCCAGTAGTATGGGACTAGCGGATTACAATGAGCAGTTCTTC

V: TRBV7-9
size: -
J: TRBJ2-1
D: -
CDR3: CASRDYSPNEQFF
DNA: TGTGCCAGCAGGGACTACTCTCCCAATGAGCAGTTCTTC

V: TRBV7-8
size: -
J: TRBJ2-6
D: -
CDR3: CASSQRDVLTF
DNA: TGTGCCAGCAGCCAGAGGGACGTCCTGACTTTC

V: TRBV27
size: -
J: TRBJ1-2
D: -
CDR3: CASSSGLGYTF
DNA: TGTGCCAGCAGTTCTGGACTTGGCTACACCTTC

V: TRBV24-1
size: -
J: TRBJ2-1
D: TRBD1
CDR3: CATSDLYGQGLFF
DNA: TGTGCCACCAGTGATTTGTACGGACAGGGCCTGTTCTTC

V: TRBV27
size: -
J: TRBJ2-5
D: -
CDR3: CASSLEGVTQYF
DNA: TGTGCCAGCAGTTTAGAAGGCGTGACCCAGTACTTC

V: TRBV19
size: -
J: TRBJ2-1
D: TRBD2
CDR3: CASSIMGLEAINEQFF
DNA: TGTGCCAGTAGTATAATGGGACTAGAGGCGATCAATGAGCAGTTCTTC

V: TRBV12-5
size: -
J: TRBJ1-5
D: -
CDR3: CASAREKGPQQPQHF
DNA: TGTGCTAGTGCTCGTGAAAAGGGGCCCCAACAGCCCCAGCATTTT

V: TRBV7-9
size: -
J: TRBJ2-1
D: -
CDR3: CASSLTLDEGQFF
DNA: TGTGCCAGCAGCCTCACCTTAGACGAGGGGCAGTTCTTC

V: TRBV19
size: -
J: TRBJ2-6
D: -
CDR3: CASSFVYQGPGANVLTF
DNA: TGTGCCAGTAGTTTCGTTTATCAGGGTCCCGGGGCCAACGTCCTGACTTTC

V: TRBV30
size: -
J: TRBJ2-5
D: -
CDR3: CAWSVTNF
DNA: TGTGCCTGGAGTGTAACCAACTTC

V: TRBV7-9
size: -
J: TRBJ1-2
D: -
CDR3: CASTQGNYGYTF
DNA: TGTGCCAGCACGCAGGGCAACTATGGCTACACCTTC

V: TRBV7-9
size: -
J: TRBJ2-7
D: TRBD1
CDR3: CASSHASGQESYEQYF
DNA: TGTGCCAGCAGCCACGCATCCGGACAGGAATCCTACGAGCAGTACTTC

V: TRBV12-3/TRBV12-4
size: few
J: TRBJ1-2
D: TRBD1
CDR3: CASRFGTASGYTF
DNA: TGTGCCAGCAGGTTCGGGACAGCATCTGGCTACACCTTC

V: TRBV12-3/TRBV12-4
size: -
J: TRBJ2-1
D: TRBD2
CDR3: CASSLQGLAGINYNEQFF
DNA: TGTGCCAGCAGCTTACAGGGACTAGCGGGAATTAACTACAATGAGCAGTTCTTC

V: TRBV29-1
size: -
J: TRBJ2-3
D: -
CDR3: CSVEGPGLTLDTQYF
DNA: TGCAGCGTTGAGGGTCCGGGGCTAACACTAGATACGCAGTATTTT

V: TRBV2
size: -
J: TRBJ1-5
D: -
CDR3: CASSEAHGAGNQPQHF
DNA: TGTGCCAGCAGTGAAGCTCACGGTGCTGGCAATCAGCCCCAGCATTTT

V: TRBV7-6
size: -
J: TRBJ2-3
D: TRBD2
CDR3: CASSLAGGSGDTQYF
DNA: TGTGCCAGCAGCTTAGCGGGAGGGTCGGGAGATACGCAGTATTTT

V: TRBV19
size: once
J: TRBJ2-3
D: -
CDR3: CASRAGPSTDTQYF
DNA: TGTGCCAGTAGGGCGGGCCCTAGCACAGATACGCAGTATTTT

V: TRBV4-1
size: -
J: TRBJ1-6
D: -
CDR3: CASSPGQNNSPLHF
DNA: TGCGCCAGCAGTCCAGGTCAAAATAATTCACCCCTCCACTTT

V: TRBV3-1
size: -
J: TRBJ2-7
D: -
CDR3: CASSQEGSAAYEQYF
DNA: TGTGCCAGCAGCCAAGAGGGGAGCGCGGCCTACGAGCAGTACTTC

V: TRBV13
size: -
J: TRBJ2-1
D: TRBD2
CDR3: CASSLGTAGNEQFF
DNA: TGTGCCAGCAGCTTAGGGACAGCGGGGAATGAGCAGTTCTTC

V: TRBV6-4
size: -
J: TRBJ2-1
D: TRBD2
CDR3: CASSEDGRARYNEQFF
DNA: TGTGCCAGCAGTGAAGACGGGAGGGCACGGTACAATGAGCAGTTCTTC

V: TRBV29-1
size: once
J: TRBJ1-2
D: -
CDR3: CSAPGGANGYTF
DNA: TGCAGCGCCCCCGGAGGGGCAAATGGCTACACCTTC

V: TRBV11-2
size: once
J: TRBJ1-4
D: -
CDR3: CASTPTGTSNEKLFF
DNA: TGTGCCAGCACCCCGACCGGGACATCTAATGAAAAACTGTTTTTT

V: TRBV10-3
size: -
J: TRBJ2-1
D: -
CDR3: CAISGDGGASGNEQFF
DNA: TGTGCCATCAGTGGAGACGGAGGGGCTTCGGGGAATGAGCAGTTCTTC

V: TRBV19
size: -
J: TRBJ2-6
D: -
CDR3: CASSITGKHSGANVLTF
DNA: TGTGCCAGTAGTATAACGGGGAAACACTCTGGGGCCAACGTCCTGACTTTC

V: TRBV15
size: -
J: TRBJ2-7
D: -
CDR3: CATSRGTDYYEQYF
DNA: TGTGCCACCAGCAGAGGGACAGACTACTACGAGCAGTACTTC

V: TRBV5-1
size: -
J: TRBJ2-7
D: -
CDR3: CASTWEGWDEQYF
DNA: TGCGCCAGCACGTGGGAAGGGTGGGACGAGCAGTACTTC

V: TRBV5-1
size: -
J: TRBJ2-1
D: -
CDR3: CASSLGGLIEGSYNEQFF
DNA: TGCGCCAGCAGCCTCGGTGGGTTGATTGAAGGCTCCTACAATGAGCAGTTCTTC

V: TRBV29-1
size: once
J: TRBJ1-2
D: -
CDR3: CSVPTGTHIANYGYTF
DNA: TGCAGCGTTCCAACAGGGACTCACATAGCTAACTATGGCTACACCTTC

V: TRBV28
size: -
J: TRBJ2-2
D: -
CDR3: CASSRGEDGELFF
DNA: TGTGCCAGCAGCCGCGGGGAGGACGGGGAGCTGTTTTTT

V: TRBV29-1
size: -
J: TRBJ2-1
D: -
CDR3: CSVEKDREEFF
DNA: TGCAGCGTTGAAAAAGACAGGGAGGAGTTCTTC

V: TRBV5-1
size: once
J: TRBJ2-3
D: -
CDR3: CASSWWDRDTQYF
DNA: TGCGCCAGCAGCTGGTGGGATAGAGATACGCAGTATTTT

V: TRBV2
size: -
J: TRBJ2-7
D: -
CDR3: CASSVTRGFGYEQYF
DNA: TGTGCCAGCAGTGTGACTAGGGGCTTCGGTTACGAGCAGTACTTC

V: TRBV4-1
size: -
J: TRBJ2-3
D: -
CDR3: CASSSLEFADTQYF
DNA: TGCGCCAGCAGCTCACTAGAGTTCGCAGATACGCAATATTTT

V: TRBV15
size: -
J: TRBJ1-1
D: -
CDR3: CATAAGQNTEAFF
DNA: TGTGCCACCGCGGCCGGACAGAACACTGAAGCTTTCTTT